The text below deals with one T cell receptor beta chain. The antigen it recognizes is unknown. The input lacks base qualities; no much larger clone sits a single base away. The immunoSEQ Assay was the method used to sequence TCRbeta CDR3 regions. After extraction, genomic DNA underwent amplification by bias-controlled multiplex PCR, followed by high-throughput sequencing. As for the authors' bioinformatics: To quantify the absolute abundance of each unique TCRbeta CDR3 region, sequences were collapsed and filtered. T cell fraction was estimated by normalizing TCRbeta template counts to usable DNA, with usable DNA measured through amplification of reference genes found in all nucleated cells. Repertoire TCRs were annotated as SARS-CoV-2-specific when V gene, CDR3 amino acid sequence and J gene were exactly matched to a known reactive TCR set. The reference SARS-CoV-2 TCR set came from MIRA and was filtered for enrichment in COVID-19-positive ImmuneCODE repertoires, removing public or cross-reactive TCRs. Drawing on the MIRA antigens, annotated TCRs were analysed further at the level of specific ORF or position within ORF. Breadth was defined as the number of annotated unique rearrangements divided by the total number of unique productive rearrangements, and depth was defined as the summed frequency of the annotated unique rearrangements. Group comparisons of TCR breadth used two-sided Wilcoxon rank-sum tests. The source is immuneACCESS, and TCRdb retained only in-frame sequences with V and J called. Part of the clones is not carried over; for the studies checked, unresolved V genes explain less than half of this, and the remainder is unexplained. That table gives V, J and clone size, and the DNA gave D and trimming. This sample gives 350,000 to 500,000 clones in total; around 90% of them show up just once. Less than 5.5% of the sample goes to the ten largest clones.

The data originate from a study of Ad26.COV2.S vaccination and SARS-CoV-2 variants (dated by TCRdb to the early 2020s). Some background on the complete study: Donors in the vaccine arm were drawn from COV1001, a multicentre, randomized, double-blind, placebo-controlled phase I-IIa trial testing Ad26.COV2.S in healthy adults. TCRbeta repertoire sequencing served as the tool for gauging how specific and how broad the SARS-CoV-2-reactive T cell receptors were following Ad26.COV2.S vaccination. Trial participants were randomized into five groups of five: low-dose or high-dose Ad26.COV2.S given once or twice, or placebo on both occasions. Investigators did not know the trial group allocation while performing experiments and assessing outcomes. Ad26.COV2.S was given intramuscularly at 5x10^10 or 1x10^11 viral particles, as a single shot or as two shots 56 days apart. The TCR-sequenced set comprised around 30 samples: 19 Ad26.COV2.S vaccine recipients, 5 placebo recipients and 8 SARS-CoV-2 convalescent individuals.

In the paper's terms, the treatment or condition label means: 15 to 20 received Ad26.COV2.S at low or high dose, single or two shots; several received placebo; per-sample allocation not given. For vaccine and placebo recipients, the sequenced repertoires came from samples collected on day 63 after the first injection. Cohort 1b enrolled about 25 adults aged 18-55 years at a single site in Boston, USA, between 29 July and 7 August 2020. As a vaccine, Ad26.COV2.S was a replication-incompetent adenovirus type 26 vector that expressed a prefusion-stabilized SARS-CoV-2 spike protein derived from the original Wuhan strain. Study-wide findings and limitations: It was noted by the authors that total T cell responses may have been underestimated by the TCR breadth and depth analyses. After vaccination, substantial breadth of spike-specific CD8+ and CD4+ T cell responses was reported. Ad26.COV2.S recipients had higher spike-specific TCR breadth than placebo recipients (P = 0.0014). The study was not powered to compare responses between vaccine doses or regimens. Vaccine and placebo recipients had comparable non-spike TCR breadth, which fits with the vaccine containing only spike.

V lost 4 bases and J lost 1 base; the stretch between them is 12 bases long. From cysteine to phenylalanine, the CDR3 is 15 amino acids long. The CDR3 DNA has 45 bases and is translated from base 1. The germline V gene (reference sequence) sets CDR1 to MNHEY and CDR2 to SMNVEV. This receptor was taken from a person aged 18-65 years who received the Ad26.COV2.S COVID-19 vaccine or a placebo. Recombination joined TRBV27 with TRBJ2-3, with the D gene possibly TRBD1 or TRBD2, each one fitting 5 bases. The sequencing used peripheral blood, collected in a trial of Ad26.COV2.S vaccine versus placebo. The CDR3 protein is CASSSAGTGTDTQYF. The nucleotide sequence reads as follows: TGTGCCAGCAGTTCTGCCGGGACGGGCACAGATACGCAGTATTTT.